This T cell receptor beta chain comes out of a study of cytomegalovirus exposure and HLA in healthy donors. The table lists this clone with a few counts. Its antigen remains unknown. Germline CDR1 and CDR2: SGHAT and FQNNGV. V lost 2 bases and J lost 4; bases outside the gene matches: 5. This CDR3 region has 16 residues. The PCR ran on 60 Vbeta and 13 Jbeta primers. Profiled with immunoSEQ multiplex PCR; TCRdb holds only in-frame clones, not every one. Here the sample spans some 190,000 clones, around 80% being singletons. The study's findings and limits: Sequencing likely produced, as an artifact, a cluster of highly shared sequence variants.

The TCR comes from a woman in her thirties in good health and CMV-seropositive. Sequenced sample: PBMCs. The chain carries TRBV11-2 and TRBJ1-4; 9 bases match TRBD1. This chain's CDR3 is CASSLNRGQHNEKLFF. CDR3 DNA: TGTGCCAGCAGCTTAAACAGGGGGCAGCATAATGAAAAACTGTTTTTT.